The T cell receptor beta chain under discussion was sequenced for a study of blood T cells in healthy people across ages. The germline CDR1 and CDR2 sequences are MNHEY and SMNVEV (reference sequence). Trimming pared 3 bases from V and 0 bases from J, leaving 12 bases between. This CDR3 is 15 amino acids long. Broader study findings: Diversity of TCR beta correlated strongly with naive T cell percentage. Shifts in expanded clonotypes may have been confounded by donor CMV status, which was unknown. Since the PBMCs were unsorted, naive and antigen-experienced cells could not be conclusively compared.

This clonotype was seen a handful of times. The antigen is undetermined. Primers used in a second PCR of about 6 to 11 cycles were a sample-barcoded 5' primer and a J-beta primer mix. One entry per CDR3 protein results from TCRdb running MiXCR on the 5' RACE reads. In the table there are 700,000 to 850,000 distinct CDR3 sequences, under 40% of which are singletons. The specimen sequenced was blood. This receptor was obtained from a man aged 18 to 30 in good health. V usage is TRBV27 and J usage is TRBJ2-7; unclear D gene. This CDR3 is CASSFSSQSSYEQYF. The CDR3 DNA is TGTGCCAGCAGTTTTTCCTCTCAAAGCTCCTACGAGCAGTACTTC.